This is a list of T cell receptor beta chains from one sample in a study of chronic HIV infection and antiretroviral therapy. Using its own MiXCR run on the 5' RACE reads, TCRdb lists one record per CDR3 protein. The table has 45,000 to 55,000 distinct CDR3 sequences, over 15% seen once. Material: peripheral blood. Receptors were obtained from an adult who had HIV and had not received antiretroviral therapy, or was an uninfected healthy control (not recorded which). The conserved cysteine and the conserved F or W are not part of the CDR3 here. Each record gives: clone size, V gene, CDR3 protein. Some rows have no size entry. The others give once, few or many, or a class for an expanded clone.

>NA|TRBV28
ASSLIAGRNQPQH
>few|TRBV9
ASSVDGRVVAEAF
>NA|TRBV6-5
ASSPRGSYEKLF
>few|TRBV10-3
AISGGVSTDTQY
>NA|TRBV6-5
ASSFSRRLSNEKLF
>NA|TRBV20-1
SARAEAF
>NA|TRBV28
ASSFMAVFTDTQY
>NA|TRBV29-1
SVRGAGANVLT
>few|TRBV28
ASSSIRPGQVYYEQY
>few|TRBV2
AGGQGYEQY
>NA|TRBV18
ASSSRRGRSGELF
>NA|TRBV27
ASSVQVNTEAF
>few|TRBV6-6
ASKPPGTEAF
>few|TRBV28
ASSLTGTLKPQH